These 31 T cell receptor beta chains originate from one sample sequenced in a study of cytomegalovirus exposure and HLA in healthy donors. The PCR made use of 60 Vbeta and 13 Jbeta primers. Using immunoSEQ multiplex PCR, the repertoire was profiled, and TCRdb retains in-frame clones only, with some absent. Here the sample spans roughly 190,000 clones, about four fifths being singletons. Sequencing was performed on PBMCs. These receptors were collected from a woman in her fifties or sixties in good health and CMV-seronegative.

This clone was recorded a few times. This CDR3 reads CASSLRTTGFDIQYF. Written as DNA, the CDR3 is TGTGCCAGCAGTTTGCGTACTACAGGGTTTGACATTCAGTACTTC. The chain recombines TRBV28 with TRBJ2-4, with D possibly TRBD1 on 6 matching bases. V was trimmed by 3 bases and J by 8 bases, leaving 17 bases between them. CDR3 length: 15 amino acids. The germline V gene encodes CDR1 MDHEN and CDR2 SYDVKM. Drawing the rest from reference TRBV28 and TRBJ2-4, the complete variable domain is DVKVTQSSRYLVKRTGEKVFLECVQDMDHENMFWYRQDPGLGLRLIYFSYDVKMKEKGDIPEGYSVSREKKERFSLILESASTNQTSMYLCASSLRTTGFDIQYFGAGTRLSVL.

This clone was seen just once. The CDR3 is CASSPLQGNTEAFF. The CDR3 nucleotides are TGTGCCAGCAGCCCGTTACAGGGCAACACTGAAGCTTTCTTT. The gene calls are TRBV7-2 and TRBJ1-1, with D possibly TRBD1 on 6 matching bases. CDR3 length: 14 residues. Germline-derived CDR1 and CDR2 are SGHTA and FQGNSA. V dropped 5 bases and J dropped 2 bases, with 12 bases sitting between them.

V gene TRBV4-1 combines with J gene TRBJ1-5, with TRBD1 matching 12 bases. CDR3 size: 18 residues. The V and J ends lost 3 bases and 1 base, in that order; junction bases with no gene match: 7. From germline, CDR1 is MGHRA and CDR2 YSYEKL. In DNA form, the CDR3 reads TGCGCCAGCAGCCAGGAGGGACAGGGGGCCGTCAGCAATCAGCCCCAGCATTTT. This codes for CASSQEGQGAVSNQPQHF.

This chain links TRBV9 with TRBJ2-1; D is perhaps TRBD2 (5 bases). Germline V gene data show CDR1 as SGDLS and CDR2 as YYNGEE. Trimming pared 0 bases from V and 7 bases from J, leaving 11 bases between. This CDR3 has 14 amino acids. Here the CDR3 reads CASSVGLAANEQFF. The CDR3 DNA is TGTGCCAGCAGCGTAGGCCTAGCTGCGAATGAGCAGTTCTTC. Full variable domain (missing parts from reference TRBV9 and TRBJ2-1): DSGVTQTPKHLITATGQRVTLRCSPRSGDLSVYWYQQSLDQGLQFLIQYYNGEERAKGNILERFSAQQFPDLHSELNLSSLELGDSALYFCASSVGLAANEQFFGPGTRLTVL.

The gene calls are TRBV7-9 and TRBJ2-7; a weak D match, TRBD2 (5 bases). The CDR3 consists of 17 residues. Germline V gene lookup returns CDR1 SEHNR and CDR2 FQNEAQ (reference sequence). Trimming pared 2 bases from V and 3 bases from J, leaving 20 bases between. For the CDR3, the DNA is TGTGCCAGCAGCTTACACGGTCGGGGAGTAATGGGCTACGAGCAGTACTTC. It translates to CASSLHGRGVMGYEQYF.

The rearrangement joins TRBV5-1 to TRBJ1-5, with D perhaps matching TRBD1 (5 bases). Germline assignment: CDR1 SGHRS and CDR2 YFSETQ. This CDR3 contains 15 residues. V lost 0 bases, J lost 2 bases, and 9 bases lay in between. Written as DNA, the CDR3 is TGCGCCAGCAGCTTGGAGGGGCTCGGCAATCAGCCCCAGCATTTT. Amino acids: CASSLEGLGNQPQHF.

This clone was observed a handful of times. The rearrangement uses TRBV7-3 and TRBJ2-3, with TRBD1 matching over 8 bases. Germline CDR1 and CDR2: SGHTA and FQGTGA. The V gene end was trimmed by 0 bases and the J gene end by 1 base; junction bases not matched to a gene: 6. The CDR3 spans 17 residues. This CDR3 reads CASSLTAQGAGTDTQYF. The CDR3 DNA follows: TGTGCCAGCAGCTTAACTGCCCAGGGGGCGGGCACAGATACGCAGTATTTT.

J is TRBJ2-7 and V is TRBV4-3, with 8 bases aligning to TRBD2. Germline trimming cut 1 base from V and 6 bases from J; bases unmatched to any gene: 8. This CDR3 has 15 amino acids. The V gene's germline CDR1 is LGHNA and CDR2 YSLEER. CDR3 DNA: TGCGCCAGCAGCCAAGCCTTAGGACTAGCCGGCGAGCAGTACTTC. Its protein is CASSQALGLAGEQYF.

The chain recombines TRBV19 with TRBJ2-1; 10 bases align to TRBD2. Looked up from germline, CDR1 is LNHDA and CDR2 is SQIVND (reference sequence). After removal of 5 bases from V and 4 bases from J, the junction contained 5 bases not matched to a gene. There are 15 residues in the CDR3. The CDR3: CASSGGAGGYNEQFF. CDR3 in DNA: TGTGCCAGTAGTGGGGGAGCGGGAGGGTACAATGAGCAGTTCTTC.

The chain recombines TRBV7-2 with TRBJ1-5; the D is unclear. There are 13 residues in the CDR3. Germline V CDR1 and CDR2: SGHTA, FQGNSA. V was clipped by 7 bases and J by 0 bases, with 7 bases between them. The CDR3 DNA follows: TGTGCCAGCACCCTTTATAGCAATCAGCCCCAGCATTTT. This sequence encodes CASTLYSNQPQHF.

The V call is TRBV15, the J call TRBJ1-5; no clear D. Germline CDR1 and CDR2: LNHNV and YYDKDF (reference sequence). The CDR3 spans 14 residues. V was trimmed by 1 base and J by 9 bases, leaving 13 bases between them. CDR3 nucleotides: TGTGCCACCAGCAGAGGTAACGGGGAGACGCCCCAGCATTTT. Protein sequence: CATSRGNGETPQHF.

This CDR3 is CASSHLGNEQYF. The CDR3 DNA reads as TGTGCCAGCAGCCACCTTGGCAACGAGCAGTACTTC. The chain links TRBV6-5 to TRBJ2-7; no clear D. In germline, CDR1 is MNHEY, CDR2 SVGAGI. V lost 6 bases and J lost 5, with 11 bases in between. CDR3 size: 12 residues.

V and J are TRBV9 and TRBJ1-1, with D uncertain. The germline gives CDR1 SGDLS, CDR2 YYNGEE. This CDR3 has 16 residues. Trimming took off 3 bases at V and 4 bases at J, with 19 bases between the two ends. The CDR3 nucleotides are TGTGCCAGCAGCGGAGCCGGTCGGGAGGGCGGCACTGAAGCTTTCTTT. Amino acid sequence: CASSGAGREGGTEAFF.

This clone was observed a handful of times. The V call is TRBV19, the J call TRBJ1-5; the D is unclear. This CDR3 has 16 amino acids. CDR1 is LNHDA and CDR2 is SQIVND in the germline V gene (reference sequence). V was pared by 5 bases and J by 9 bases, with 23 bases between. The CDR3 nucleotides read TGTGCCAGTAGTCTATATGGAGGGCCCTATATTACGCCCCAGCATTTT. Amino acids: CASSLYGGPYITPQHF.

The V and J genes are TRBV6-5 and TRBJ2-1; 10 bases are a match to TRBD2. The CDR3 covers 16 residues. Per germline, CDR1 MNHEY and CDR2 SVGAGI. Trimming removed 4 bases from V and 4 bases from J; junction bases left unmatched: 7. This CDR3 reads CASSLTGTSVYNEQFF. As DNA, the CDR3 is TGTGCCAGCAGTTTAACCGGGACTAGCGTTTACAATGAGCAGTTCTTC.

This chain uses TRBV2 with TRBJ1-5; perhaps TRBD1 as D (5 bases). With 8 bases removed from V and 1 base from J, the gap between germline ends came to 12 bases. This CDR3 contains 14 residues. The germline V gene has CDR1 SNHLY and CDR2 FYNNEI. The CDR3 DNA follows: TGTGCCAGCCGTGGGGGGGTCAGCAATCAGCCCCAGCATTTT. Translating it yields CASRGGVSNQPQHF.

The rearrangement joins TRBV29-1 to TRBJ1-2; D call uncertain. Germline V gene sequence: CDR1 SQVTM, CDR2 ANQGSEA. The CDR3 has 12 residues. Trimming cost V 4 bases and J 2 bases, with 8 bases left between them. CDR3 sequence: CSVVHSNYGYTF. The CDR3, as DNA: TGCAGCGTTGTACACAGCAACTATGGCTACACCTTC. The variable domain in full, completed from reference TRBV29-1 and TRBJ1-2, reads SAVISQKPSRDICQRGTSLTIQCQVDSQVTMMFWYRQQPGQSLTLIATANQGSEATYESGFVIDKFPISRPNLTFSTLTVSNMSPEDSSIYLCSVVHSNYGYTFGSGTRLTVV.

The chain employs TRBV4-2 and TRBJ2-5; the match to TRBD1 covers 9 bases. The length of the CDR3 is 17 residues. Looked up from germline, CDR1 is LGHNA and CDR2 is YNFKEQ. V lost 4 bases to trimming and J lost 5 bases; unmatched junction nucleotides: 14. The CDR3 region is CASSLHPRTGAGETQYF. For the CDR3, the DNA is TGTGCCAGCAGCCTTCACCCCCGGACAGGGGCTGGGGAGACCCAGTACTTC.

This clone was seen once. The V call is TRBV5-1, the J call TRBJ2-5; TRBD1 matches at 9 bases. Near its end, the DNA agrees better with TRBJ2-7, so the J call may be wrong. The germline gives CDR1 SGHRS, CDR2 YFSETQ. The length of the CDR3 is 15 residues. CDR3 sequence reads: CASSLRTGVSGEQYF. The CDR3 nucleotides read TGCGCCAGCAGTTTGCGGACAGGGGTGTCTGGCGAGCAGTACTTC.

This rearrangement joins TRBV19 to TRBJ1-2; 7 positions match TRBD1. The CDR3 sequence is 16 residues long. Trimming at V came to 5 bases and at J to 6 bases, leaving 15 bases not matched to a gene. The germline gives CDR1 LNHDA, CDR2 SQIVND (reference sequence). Here the CDR3 DNA reads TGTGCCAGTAGTCCCTCGCTGACAGGGAGGCCTCATGGCTACACCTTC. Translation gives CASSPSLTGRPHGYTF.

This chain uses TRBV27 with TRBJ1-1, with 9 bases lining up with TRBD1. Germline V gene data show CDR1 as MNHEY and CDR2 as SMNVEV (reference sequence). V lost 6 bases and J lost 7; bases outside the gene matches: 6. This CDR3 spans 13 amino acids. The CDR3, as DNA: TGTGCCAGCAGGAGGACAGGGGTTTTTGAAGCTTTCTTT. This gives the protein CASRRTGVFEAFF.

This clone was observed a single time. The chain joins TRBV18 to TRBJ1-5; 7 bases match TRBD1. CDR3 length: 16 amino acids. CDR1 is KGHSH, CDR2 LQKENI, per germline. Trimming took 5 bases from V and 7 from J; bases not matched to a gene: 14. CDR3 loop: CASSYSHVEQGQPQHF. Written as DNA, the CDR3 is TGTGCCAGCTCATACTCGCATGTCGAACAGGGGCAGCCCCAGCATTTT. The whole variable domain, remainder taken from reference TRBV18 and TRBJ1-5, is NAGVMQNPRHLVRRRGQEARLRCSPMKGHSHVYWYRQLPEEGLKFMVYLQKENIIDESGMPKERFSAEFPKEGPSILRIQQVVRGDSAAYFCASSYSHVEQGQPQHFGDGTRLSIL.

This chain links TRBV7-8 with TRBJ2-1; possibly TRBD1 for D (5 bases). V lost 5 bases and J lost 5, with 10 bases in between. The germline gives CDR1 SGHVS, CDR2 FQNEAQ. This CDR3 has 13 amino acids. This chain's CDR3 is CASSPGPDNEQFF. For the CDR3, the DNA is TGTGCCAGCAGCCCAGGGCCCGACAATGAGCAGTTCTTC.

The chain joins TRBV29-1 to TRBJ1-1, with D hard to call. Germline V CDR1 and CDR2: SQVTM, ANQGSEA. The CDR3 sequence is 14 residues long. Trimming stripped 2 bases from V and 1 base from J, with 11 bases between. CDR3 nucleotide sequence: TGCAGCGTTGAACCCAAACTAGGGAACACTGAAGCTTTCTTT. Translating it yields CSVEPKLGNTEAFF.

The sample holds a few counts of this clone. This chain links TRBV4-3 with TRBJ1-1; D gene uncertain. Between the trimmed V and J ends, which lost 1 base and 1 base, there was a span of 4 bases. Germline CDR1 reads LGHNA; CDR2 reads YSLEER. This CDR3 comprises 13 residues. CDR3 sequence (DNA): TGCGCCAGCAGCCAAGCCGGGAACACTGAAGCTTTCTTT. Its protein product is CASSQAGNTEAFF.

The gene calls are TRBV19 and TRBJ2-6; 9 bases line up with TRBD1. The CDR3 contains 19 residues. Trimming removed 4 bases from V and 4 bases from J; junction bases left unmatched: 14. In germline, CDR1 is LNHDA, CDR2 SQIVND (reference sequence). This chain's CDR3 is CASSKPTGTGFSGANVLTF. The DNA of the CDR3 is TGTGCCAGTAGTAAACCAACCGGGACAGGGTTTTCAGGGGCCAACGTCCTGACTTTC.

The chain uses TRBV15 and TRBJ2-3; D possibly corresponds to TRBD1 (6 bases). CDR3 length: 14 residues. V was trimmed by 1 base and J by 7 bases, leaving 12 bases between them. Germline CDR1 is LNHNV and CDR2 is YYDKDF (reference sequence). Written as DNA, the CDR3 is TGTGCCACCAGCAGAGTGGACAGAGAAAATACGCAGTATTTT. Its protein product is CATSRVDRENTQYF.

CDR3 DNA: TGTGCCAGCAGTTTATCGATAGGGGCCACTGAAGCTTTCTTT. Amino acid sequence: CASSLSIGATEAFF. The chain employs TRBV27 and TRBJ1-1, with D maybe TRBD1 (5 bases). CDR1 and CDR2 (germline): MNHEY, SMNVEV (reference sequence). V lost 0 bases and J lost 4, with 9 bases in between. The length of the CDR3 is 14 residues.

This chain connects TRBV5-8 to TRBJ1-1; TRBD1 agrees at 9 bases. The CDR3 is 14 amino acids. CDR1 and CDR2 from the germline V gene are SGHTS and YDEGEE. Trimming removed 4 bases from V and 5 bases from J; junction bases left unmatched: 6. CDR3: CASSTGGAGTEAFF. In DNA, the CDR3 is TGTGCCAGCAGCACAGGGGGCGCGGGGACTGAAGCTTTCTTT. Filled out from reference TRBV5-8 and TRBJ1-1, the complete variable domain reads EAGVTQSPTHLIKTRGQQATLRCSPISGHTSVYWYQQALGLGLQFLLWYDEGEERNRGNFPPRFSGRQFPNYSSELNVNALELEDSALYLCASSTGGAGTEAFFGQGTRLTVV.

The chain uses TRBV18 and TRBJ1-1, with TRBD1 matching 9 bases. Germline V gene data show CDR1 as KGHSH and CDR2 as LQKENI. V lost 3 bases, J lost 5 bases, and 4 bases stayed unmatched. The CDR3 has 14 residues. The CDR3: CASSPRTGETEAFF. CDR3 nucleotide sequence: TGTGCCAGCTCACCGAGGACAGGGGAGACTGAAGCTTTCTTT.

V is TRBV28 and J is TRBJ2-3, with 9 bases identical to TRBD1. This CDR3 region has 16 residues. V shed 3 bases, J shed 2 bases, and the junction held 6 bases outside the gene matches. Per the germline V gene, CDR1 is MDHEN and CDR2 is SYDVKM. CDR3 nucleotides: TGTGCCAGCAGTTTGGGACAGGGAGGTAACACAGATACGCAGTATTTT. Protein sequence: CASSLGQGGNTDTQYF.